The 13 T cell receptor beta chains given below trace back to one sample, sequenced in a study of T cells after yellow fever vaccination. TCRdb redid the calling of the 5' RACE reads with MiXCR, one entry per CDR3 protein. The sample carries approximately 550,000 distinct CDR3 sequences, about 19% recorded once. Sequences were derived from PBMCs, sampled 15 days after the yellow fever booster vaccination. These receptors were obtained from a man under 40 who received the YFV17D yellow fever vaccine.

This clonotype has a count of ten or more. The gene calls are TRBV5-8 and TRBJ2-7; TRBD2 might be the D (6 bases). This CDR3 contains 14 residues. With 1 base removed from V and 2 bases from J, the gap between germline ends came to 10 bases. Germline CDR1 and CDR2: SGHTS and YDEGEE. Here the CDR3 reads CASSLWGDAYEQYF. In DNA form, the CDR3 reads TGTGCCAGCAGCTTGTGGGGGGATGCCTACGAGCAGTACTTC.

The V and J genes are TRBV2 and TRBJ2-1, with D possibly being TRBD2 (6 bases). The CDR3 spans 14 residues. Trimming shortened V by 10 bases and J by 10 bases, and 23 bases separated the two germline ends. Germline values: CDR1 SNHLY, CDR2 FYNNEI. CDR3 DNA sequence: TGTGCCACCCGGGCCCCAGGAGGGCGGGTCGAGCAGTTCTTC. Its protein product is CATRAPGGRVEQFF.

A few counts support this clonotype. The rearrangement links TRBV5-1 to TRBJ2-5, with D maybe TRBD1 (5 bases). The CDR3 extends over 14 amino acids. Per germline, CDR1 SGHRS and CDR2 YFSETQ. The ends were cut back, 6 bases at V and 2 bases at J, with 14 bases in the middle. The CDR3: CASTIGPGQETQYF. The CDR3 coding sequence is TGCGCCAGCACCATCGGGCCAGGGCAAGAGACCCAGTACTTC.

A few counts support this clonotype. V usage is TRBV6-5 and J usage is TRBJ1-1; D gene uncertain. V was pared by 0 bases and J by 7 bases, with 18 bases between. There are 16 residues in the CDR3. Germline V gene lookup returns CDR1 MNHEY and CDR2 SVGAGI. Here the CDR3 reads CASSYSDTTVNGEAFF. The CDR3 DNA sequence: TGTGCCAGCAGTTACTCCGACACGACGGTGAACGGTGAAGCTTTCTTT.

This clonotype was seen only a few times. J is TRBJ2-2 and V is TRBV20-1; D is possibly TRBD1 or TRBD2 (5 bases each). V was cut by 5 bases and J by 9 bases, with 16 bases left in between. The CDR3 runs to 13 residues. Germline V CDR1 and CDR2: DFQATT, SNEGSKA (reference sequence). CDR3: CSAARRGRWELFF. The DNA for the CDR3 is TGCAGTGCTGCCCGACGGGGACGGTGGGAGCTGTTTTTT.

The CDR3 spells CSASWGGHTDTQYF. The CDR3 nucleotides read TGCAGTGCTAGCTGGGGCGGGCACACAGATACGCAGTATTTT. The chain links TRBV20-1 to TRBJ2-3, with D perhaps given as TRBD1 or TRBD2 (5 bases each). Germline CDR1 and CDR2: DFQATT and SNEGSKA (reference sequence). CDR3 length: 14 amino acids. V lost 3 bases and J lost 2, with 12 bases in between.

The chain links TRBV12-3 or TRBV12-4 to TRBJ1-5; D not resolved. Trimming removed 3 bases at V and 6 bases at J, with 9 bases between. This CDR3 comprises 13 residues. The CDR3 bases are TGTGCCAGCAGTTTCTGGAACTGTCAGCCCCAGCATTTT. Translating it yields CASSFWNCQPQHF.

J is TRBJ2-1 and V is TRBV10-3; 9 bases line up with TRBD2. V lost 7 bases and J lost 9; bases outside the gene matches: 10. The germline V gene encodes CDR1 ENHRY and CDR2 SYGVKD. The CDR3 covers 14 residues. CDR3 coding DNA: TGTGCCATCAAGCAGCGGGAGGCGGGGGGTGAGCAGTTCTTC. Its protein is CAIKQREAGGEQFF.

The chain uses TRBV15 and TRBJ2-1; D possibly corresponds to TRBD2 (5 bases). The CDR3 spans 13 residues. Germline V gene lookup returns CDR1 LNHNV and CDR2 YYDKDF (reference sequence). V was clipped by 0 bases and J by 10 bases, with 10 bases between them. The CDR3 DNA is TGTGCCACCAGCAGAGATCAGTCGGGGGAGCAGTTCTTC. As protein: CATSRDQSGEQFF. Using reference TRBV15 and TRBJ2-1 for the parts outside the CDR3, the full variable domain is DAMVIQNPRYQVTQFGKPVTLSCSQTLNHNVMYWYQQKSSQAPKLLFHYYDKDFNNEADTPDNFQSRRPNTSFCFLDIRSPGLGDTAMYLCATSRDQSGEQFFGPGTRLTVL.

The chain recombines TRBV20-1 with TRBJ2-7; 15 bases fit TRBD2. Trimming cost V 5 bases and J 6 bases; bases outside gene matches: 5. Per germline, CDR1 DFQATT and CDR2 SNEGSKA (reference sequence). The CDR3 runs 14 residues. The CDR3 region has the DNA TGCAGTGCTGCGGGGGGACTAGCGGGAGGCGAGCAGTACTTC. This gives the protein CSAAGGLAGGEQYF.

The J gene is TRBJ2-4, the V gene TRBV28; 7 nucleotides agree with TRBD1. This CDR3 has 15 amino acids. Per the germline V gene, CDR1 is MDHEN and CDR2 is SYDVKM. V trimming: 4 bases; J trimming: 2 bases; junction bases outside the gene matches: 5. The CDR3 reads CASSSTGAPKNIQYF. CDR3 DNA: TGTGCCAGCAGTTCAACAGGGGCTCCCAAAAACATTCAGTACTTC.

The gene calls are TRBV7-3 and TRBJ2-2, with 14 bases lining up with TRBD2. The J segment lost 4 bases and the V segment lost 5 bases, leaving 3 bases of the junction unmatched. CDR3 length: 16 amino acids. Germline CDR1 and CDR2: SGHTA and FQGTGA. The CDR3 loop reads CASSRGLAGVTGELFF. CDR3 DNA sequence: TGTGCCAGCAGCCGGGGACTAGCGGGAGTCACCGGGGAGCTGTTTTTT.

The CDR3 coding sequence is TGTGCCAGCAGGCGGGGGGACTACGAGCAGTACTTC. Translation: CASRRGDYEQYF. The chain joins TRBV14 to TRBJ2-7, with 8 bases that match TRBD2. This CDR3 has 12 residues. V was pared by 6 bases and J by 3 bases, with 1 base of the junction left unmatched. The germline V gene has CDR1 SGHDN and CDR2 FVKESK.